One and the same sample provided the 32 T cell receptor beta chains below, sequenced in a study of glioma-infiltrating T cells. The iRepertoire nested amplicon-rescue multiplex PCR amplified TCR alpha and beta CDR3s from RNA. MiXCR, applied by TCRdb to the multiplex PCR reads, yields one record per CDR3 protein. The data hold fewer than 250,000 distinct CDR3 sequences, with 30% to 40% observed a single time. Material for sequencing was glioma tissue, nonneoplastic brain tissue, or PBMCs (not recorded which). Source of these receptors: a human donor with low-grade glioma or glioblastoma, undergoing nonglioma brain surgery, or in good health (not recorded which).

This clonotype appeared a few times. The CDR3 loop reads CATSDPRQLNEKLFF. DNA for the CDR3: TGTGCCACCAGTGACCCCCGCCAGCTAAATGAAAAACTGTTTTTT. The chain uses TRBV24-1 and TRBJ1-4; no definite D call. The V gene's germline CDR1 is KGHDR and CDR2 SFDVKD. The V and J ends lost 4 bases and 5 bases respectively, with 13 bases between them. This CDR3 contains 15 residues.

Many counts were recorded for this clonotype. The chain has TRBV28 and TRBJ2-6; possible D gene TRBD2, 6 bases. CDR1 and CDR2 (germline): MDHEN, SYDVKM. The V and J ends lost 4 bases and 0 bases respectively, with 13 bases between them. This CDR3 has 17 residues. The CDR3 DNA is TGTGCCAGCAGTTCGAGGGACGGGAGCTCTGGGGCCAACGTCCTGACTTTC. Translation gives CASSSRDGSSGANVLTF.

At least ten counts were recorded for this clonotype. The chain links TRBV7-2 to TRBJ2-2, with D uncertain. CDR3 length equals 14 residues. The germline V and J ends were trimmed by 5 bases and 2 bases, with 9 bases remaining between them. Germline CDR1 and CDR2: SGHTA and FQGNSA. The chain's CDR3 is CASSPRYNTGELFF. The CDR3 nucleotides are TGTGCCAGCAGCCCGCGGTACAACACCGGGGAGCTGTTTTTT. Full variable domain (missing parts from reference TRBV7-2 and TRBJ2-2): GAGVSQSPSNKVTEKGKDVELRCDPISGHTALYWYRQSLGQGLEFLIYFQGNSAPDKSGLPSDRFSAERTGGSVSTLTIQRTQQEDSAVYLCASSPRYNTGELFFGEGSRLTVL.

A note on this clonotype: The junction departs from the called germline gene at one end, perhaps through a read error. V gene TRBV6-6 combines with J gene TRBJ1-2; no reliable D call. Germline V lookup: CDR1 MNHNY, CDR2 SVGAGI (reference sequence). The CDR3 consists of 16 residues. The CDR3 coding sequence is TGTGCCAGAAGTTACTGGACGGACCTGCTCATCTATGGCTACACCTTC. This codes for CARSYWTDLLIYGYTF.

The chain combines TRBV12-3 or TRBV12-4 with TRBJ2-5, with TRBD2 matching over 10 bases. The CDR3 is 15 amino acids. Trimming removed 5 bases from V and 3 bases from J; junction bases left unmatched: 6. The CDR3: CASSPRAGGKETQYF. Written as DNA, the CDR3 is TGTGCCAGCAGTCCCCGAGCGGGAGGGAAAGAGACCCAGTACTTC.

The J gene is TRBJ2-7, the V gene TRBV3-1; D gene uncertain. Deletions cut 0 bases from V and 4 bases from J, with 19 bases between. The CDR3 spans 17 residues. The germline CDR1 and CDR2 sequences are LGHDT and YNNKEL (reference sequence). The CDR3 loop reads CASSQESPEQSPYEQYF. CDR3 bases: TGTGCCAGCAGCCAAGAATCTCCGGAACAGAGCCCTTACGAGCAGTACTTC.

This chain joins TRBV5-1 and TRBJ2-3, with 9 bases identical to TRBD1. V lost 0 bases to trimming and J lost 3 bases; unmatched junction nucleotides: 5. The CDR3 loop spans 16 amino acids. Germline V gene sequence: CDR1 SGHRS, CDR2 YFSETQ. Here the CDR3 DNA reads TGCGCCAGCAGCTTGGCCCCCGGGACAGGGACAGATACGCAGTATTTT. Its protein is CASSLAPGTGTDTQYF.

The table lists this clonotype with many counts. The chain combines TRBV11-3 with TRBJ2-1, with 9 bases lining up with TRBD2. V dropped 0 bases and J dropped 4; count of bases not matched to a gene: 4. The CDR3 is 16 residues long. From germline, CDR1 is SGHNT and CDR2 YENEEA. The CDR3: CASSLEISGGYNEQFF. Written as DNA, the CDR3 is TGTGCCAGCAGCTTAGAGATTAGCGGGGGTTACAATGAGCAGTTCTTC.

Only a few counts were recorded for this clonotype. It may be a read error: a sequence one base away is much more abundant. V and J are TRBV6-1 and TRBJ2-5; 7 positions match TRBD1. Germline CDR1 is MNHNS and CDR2 is SASEGT. The CDR3 extends over 13 amino acids. CDR3 in amino acids: CASKQTGQGTQYF. CDR3 coding DNA: TGTGCCAGCAAGCAGACAGGGCAAGGGACCCAGTACTTC.

Note on this clonotype: Just one base apart from a much larger clone, this may be a read error. The chain couples TRBV10-3 to TRBJ2-1, with D possibly TRBD1 on 6 matching bases. In germline, CDR1 is ENHRY, CDR2 SYGVKD. The CDR3 covers 14 residues. V lost 2 bases and J 6 bases, leaving 11 bases between the germline ends. Written as DNA, the CDR3 is TGTGCCATCAGTGAGACGGGCAGGGGCAATGAGCAGTTCTTC. Protein sequence: CAISETGRGNEQFF.

This clonotype has a count of ten or more. The CDR3 nucleotides are TGTGCCAGCAGCCAAGATACTAGGAGGGAGGAGACCCAGTACTTC. This codes for CASSQDTRREETQYF. V and J are TRBV3-1 and TRBJ2-5, with D perhaps matching TRBD2 (6 bases). V dropped 0 bases and J dropped 5 bases, with 13 bases sitting between them. CDR1 is LGHDT, CDR2 YNNKEL, per germline (reference sequence). The CDR3 runs to 15 residues.

This clonotype was found many times. The rearrangement links TRBV7-8 to TRBJ2-7; D remains ambiguous. Deletions cut 5 bases from V and 1 base from J, with 9 bases between. The germline V gene encodes CDR1 SGHVS and CDR2 FQNEAQ. The CDR3 sequence is 13 residues long. CDR3 in amino acids: CASSASYSYEQYF. The CDR3 DNA follows: TGTGCCAGCAGCGCCAGTTATTCCTACGAGCAGTACTTC.

As to this clonotype: One end of the junction does not line up with germline, which may come from a read error. The gene calls are TRBV6-5 and TRBJ2-7, with D possibly being TRBD1 (6 bases). The CDR3 runs 15 residues. Germline assignment: CDR1 MNHEY and CDR2 SVGAGI. CDR3 region: CASRHLQGQTYEQYF. In DNA form, the CDR3 reads TGTGCTAGCAGGCACCTACAGGGCCAGACCTACGAGCAGTACTTC.

This clonotype was picked up many times. The genes are TRBV4-3 and TRBJ2-7; 10 bases are a match to TRBD2. CDR1 LGHNA and CDR2 YSLEER come from the germline V gene. The CDR3 totals 15 residues. V shed 4 bases, J shed 3 bases, and the junction held 6 bases outside the gene matches. The CDR3 is CASSPSSGSDYEQYF. In nucleotides, the CDR3 is TGCGCCAGCAGCCCCTCTAGCGGGAGTGACTACGAGCAGTACTTC.

This rearrangement joins TRBV5-4 to TRBJ2-2; D remains ambiguous. Germline lookup yields CDR1 SGHNT and CDR2 YYREEE (reference sequence). The V end was cut by 4 bases, the J end by 5 bases, with 6 bases between. The CDR3 is made up of 12 amino acids. The CDR3 is CASSRGTGELFF. The DNA of the CDR3 is TGTGCCAGCAGCAGAGGTACCGGGGAGCTGTTTTTT.

Regarding this clonotype: With a much larger clone just one base away, this may be a read error. The V gene is TRBV7-6, the J gene TRBJ1-1; D may be TRBD1 (5 bases). Germline lookup yields CDR1 SGHVS and CDR2 FNYEAQ. V was cut by 5 bases and J by 1 base, with 17 bases left in between. This CDR3 has 16 residues. The CDR3 here is CASSPNTGEQNTEAFF. The CDR3 region has the DNA TGTGCCAGCAGCCCAAACACGGGGGAACAGAACACTGAAGCTTTCTTT. The variable domain in full, completed from reference TRBV7-6 and TRBJ1-1, reads GAGVSQSPRYKVTKRGQDVALRCDPISGHVSLYWYRQALGQGPEFLTYFNYEAQQDKSGLPNDRFSAERPEGSISTLTIQRTEQRDSAMYRCASSPNTGEQNTEAFFGQGTRLTVV.

This clonotype was seen ten or more times. The V gene is TRBV5-1, the J gene TRBJ2-3; 7 nucleotides agree with TRBD1. V lost 3 bases and J lost 2; bases outside the gene matches: 6. Germline values: CDR1 SGHRS, CDR2 YFSETQ. The CDR3 loop spans 15 amino acids. CDR3 sequence reads: CASSWSGTDTDTQYF. CDR3 DNA: TGCGCCAGCAGCTGGTCCGGGACAGACACAGATACGCAGTATTTT.

The chain links TRBV7-9 to TRBJ2-7; TRBD2 matches 10 bases. CDR1 is SEHNR and CDR2 is FQNEAQ in the germline V gene (reference sequence). This CDR3 has 14 residues. V gave up 3 bases and J gave up 5 bases; unmatched junction bases: 4. In DNA form, the CDR3 reads TGTGCCAGCAGCTTTTCTAGCGGGAGCGACGAGCAGTACTTC. Protein product: CASSFSSGSDEQYF. Drawing the rest from reference TRBV7-9 and TRBJ2-7, the complete variable domain is DTGVSQNPRHKITKRGQNVTFRCDPISEHNRLYWYRQTLGQGPEFLTYFQNEAQLEKSRLLSDRFSAERPKGSFSTLEIQRTEQGDSAMYLCASSFSSGSDEQYFGPGTRLTVT.

The V and J genes are TRBV5-7 and TRBJ2-7; 9 nucleotides agree with TRBD1. TRBV5-7 is classed as an ORF, of uncertain function. This CDR3 region has 16 residues. V was clipped by 3 bases and J by 2 bases; unmatched bases: 9. In DNA form, the CDR3 reads TGTGCCAGCAGCTGGGGAGGGACAGGGTTGCCCTACGAGCAGTACTTC. Protein: CASSWGGTGLPYEQYF.

This clonotype was observed at least ten times. The chain recombines TRBV7-9 with TRBJ2-1; 7 bases agree with TRBD2. CDR1 SEHNR and CDR2 FQNEAQ come from the germline V gene (reference sequence). The CDR3 is 15 amino acids. V dropped 0 bases and J dropped 6; count of bases not matched to a gene: 5. CDR3 sequence reads: CASSLAGTKGNEQFF. The CDR3 DNA reads as TGTGCCAGCAGCTTAGCCGGGACTAAGGGCAATGAGCAGTTCTTC. Complete variable domain (other parts from reference TRBV7-9 and TRBJ2-1): DTGVSQNPRHKITKRGQNVTFRCDPISEHNRLYWYRQTLGQGPEFLTYFQNEAQLEKSRLLSDRFSAERPKGSFSTLEIQRTEQGDSAMYLCASSLAGTKGNEQFFGPGTRLTVL.

About this clonotype itself: A much larger clone lies a single base off, so this may be a read error. V and J are TRBV27 and TRBJ1-2; a possible D gene is TRBD1 (5 bases). With 5 bases removed from V and 4 bases from J, the gap between germline ends came to 17 bases. The CDR3 is made up of 15 amino acids. Germline assignment: CDR1 MNHEY and CDR2 SMNVEV (reference sequence). The CDR3 spells CASSPQCGGGYGYTF. Written as DNA, the CDR3 is TGTGCCAGCAGTCCCCAATGCGGGGGGGGCTATGGCTACACCTTC.

This clonotype was recorded at least ten times. The CDR3 is CASSVGQATYNEQFF. The CDR3 nucleotides read TGTGCCAGCAGTGTCGGTCAGGCCACCTACAATGAGCAGTTCTTC. The chain couples TRBV2 to TRBJ2-1; D remains ambiguous. Germline CDR1 SNHLY, CDR2 FYNNEI. Trimming took 4 bases from V and 2 from J, leaving 12 bases between them. The CDR3 is 15 amino acids.

With respect to this clonotype: This sequence may be a read error, since a much larger clone differs from it by one base. This chain joins TRBV7-2 and TRBJ2-3, with 10 bases lining up with TRBD2. Germline V gene data show CDR1 as SGHTA and CDR2 as FQGNSA. This CDR3 spans 18 amino acids. The CDR3 protein is CASSQDVSSGSSTDTQYF. The CDR3 bases are TGCGCCAGCAGCCAAGATGTTTCTAGCGGGAGTTCCACCGATACGCAGTATTTT.

Turning to this clonotype: An end of the junction differs from the germline gene, which may be a read error. V and J are TRBV18 and TRBJ1-1; perhaps TRBD1 as D (5 bases). The CDR3 is 16 residues long. Per the germline V gene, CDR1 is KGHSH and CDR2 is LQKENI. The CDR3 is CGSSPQDMITNTEAFF. The DNA of the CDR3 is TGTGGCAGCTCACCACAGGACATGATAACGAACACTGAAGCTTTCTTT.

The CDR3 DNA sequence: TGTGCCATCAGGGACAGCCTACATGAAAAACTGTTTTTT. This codes for CAIRDSLHEKLFF. The genes are TRBV10-3 and TRBJ1-4; tentative D call: TRBD1 (6 bases). The ends were cut back, 6 bases at V and 6 bases at J, with 11 bases in the middle. Germline CDR1 and CDR2: ENHRY and SYGVKD. The CDR3 extends over 13 amino acids.

Points on this clonotype: This could be a read error, since a much larger clone is one nucleotide away. This chain uses TRBV7-9 with TRBJ1-1; D is possibly TRBD1 (6 bases). The germline V gene encodes CDR1 SEHNR and CDR2 FQNEAQ (reference sequence). The ends were cut back, 5 bases at V and 0 bases at J, with 19 bases in the middle. This CDR3 region has 17 residues. This chain's CDR3 is CASSQGTSILMNTEAFF. CDR3 nucleotide sequence: TGTGCCAGCAGCCAAGGGACAAGCATACTCATGAACACTGAAGCTTTCTTT.

The chain uses TRBV7-2 and TRBJ2-7, with 10 positions matching TRBD2. The CDR3 has 15 amino acids. Germline V CDR1 and CDR2: SGHTA, FQGNSA. J lost 2 bases, V lost 5 bases, and 6 bases had no gene match. Here the CDR3 DNA reads TGTGCCAGCAGCATCATAGCGGGAGGCGCCTACGAGCAGTACTTC. Its protein is CASSIIAGGAYEQYF.

As to this clonotype: This may be a read error, as it is one base from a much larger clone. V usage is TRBV7-6 and J usage is TRBJ2-1; 9 bases map to TRBD2. From germline, CDR1 is SGHVS and CDR2 FNYEAQ. Trimming took 2 bases from V and 11 from J; bases not matched to a gene: 10. The CDR3 totals 15 residues. DNA for the CDR3: TGTGCCAGCAGCTTAAGTGGCGGGAGGGTTTGGCAGCAGTTCTTC. Translation: CASSLSGGRVWQQFF.

This clonotype was detected a few times. V usage is TRBV3-1 and J usage is TRBJ2-7; the D is unclear. This CDR3 is 15 amino acids long. Trimming left V 1 base short and J 0 bases short, with 10 bases between. Looked up from germline, CDR1 is LGHDT and CDR2 is YNNKEL (reference sequence). CDR3 residues: CASSQGRVNSYEQYF. The CDR3 DNA follows: TGTGCCAGCAGCCAAGGGCGAGTGAACTCCTACGAGCAGTACTTC.

The chain is built from TRBV7-9 and TRBJ2-7; D may be TRBD1 (6 bases). Germline assignment: CDR1 SEHNR and CDR2 FQNEAQ (reference sequence). The CDR3 contains 16 residues. V was cut by 5 bases and J by 11 bases, with 28 bases left in between. The CDR3 protein is CASSPPYRVGSSEKYF. In DNA form, the CDR3 reads TGTGCCAGCAGCCCCCCCTACAGGGTGGGCTCCTCAGAGAAGTACTTC.

To note about this clonotype: A single base separates this from a much larger clone, so it may be a read error. The chain employs TRBV27 and TRBJ1-5; 8 positions match TRBD1. J was trimmed by 11 bases and V by 0 bases; bases with no gene match: 12. Germline V lookup: CDR1 MNHEY, CDR2 SMNVEV (reference sequence). This CDR3 has 16 residues. The CDR3 region has the DNA TGTGCCAGCAGTTTATCTTCAGGGGGCGCGAGGCAGTCCCAGCATTTT. Translated: CASSLSSGGARQSQHF.

The sample holds a few counts of this clonotype. V usage is TRBV4-3 and J usage is TRBJ2-1, with D uncertain. Trimming pared 0 bases from V and 2 bases from J, leaving 11 bases between. The CDR3 spans 16 residues. In germline, CDR1 is LGHNA, CDR2 YSLEER. The CDR3 spells CASSQDTGGPYNEQFF. As DNA, the CDR3 is TGCGCCAGCAGCCAAGATACGGGCGGCCCCTACAATGAGCAGTTCTTC.